The TCR beta chain described here comes from a study of early T cells in non-severe SARS-CoV-2 infection. Study-level information: The sequenced material was bulk RNA from unsorted whole blood, and its chains were unpaired. Findings and limits, study-wide: Reliance on VDJdb matching favored anti-spike CD8 responses; private and CD4 specificities were missed.

Ten or more counts support this clonotype. Its antigen is currently unknown. The protocol attached unique molecular identifiers to individual cDNA molecules. One entry per CDR3 protein results from TCRdb running MiXCR on the 5' RACE reads. The sample lists about 52,000 distinct CDR3 sequences, 6.2% occurring once. The sample consisted of whole blood. The TCR was taken from an adult who was a healthcare worker with PCR-confirmed SARS-CoV-2 infection or an uninfected control (not recorded which).

The CDR3 DNA is TGCAGCGTGACCGGGACTAGAGGTTTCCAAGAGACCCAGTACTTC. It specifies CSVTGTRGFQETQYF. The rearrangement links TRBV29-1 to TRBJ2-5; 8 bases are a match to TRBD2. CDR3 length: 15 amino acids. Germline V CDR1 and CDR2: SQVTM, ANQGSEA. The V gene end was trimmed by 6 bases and the J gene end by 1 base; junction bases not matched to a gene: 10.